The 16 T cell receptor beta chains below come from one sample, sequenced in a study of T cell repertoires in cytomegalovirus infection. These TCRs' antigens remain unknown. MiXCR was run by TCRdb on the reads, yielding one entry per CDR3 protein. The sample has hundreds of thousands of distinct CDR3 sequences, about 30% seen once; the top ten hold under 15%. The material sequenced was cultured CD8+ T cells from PBMCs, taken from culture after CMV antigen stimulation. The source of these receptors is a human donor in good health (CMV status not recorded). Some clones in this sample may be carry-over from other donors' samples.

This clonotype was seen a few times. This rearrangement joins TRBV12-3 or TRBV12-4 to TRBJ2-5, with D perhaps matching TRBD2 (6 bases). The CDR3 is made up of 16 amino acids. The V end was cut by 6 bases, the J end by 0 bases, with 17 bases between. The CDR3 coding sequence is TGTGCCAGCAGCAGCGGGTGGGTGGCGGACCAAGAGACCCAGTACTTC. Translated: CASSSGWVADQETQYF.

The rearrangement uses TRBV27 and TRBJ2-3; 12 bases fit TRBD1. Per the germline V gene, CDR1 is MNHEY and CDR2 is SMNVEV (reference sequence). This CDR3 has 16 residues. With 1 base clipped from V and 5 bases from J, the junction kept 4 bases outside the gene matches. The CDR3 bases are TGTGCCAGCAGTTTATATGGGACAGGGGGCATAGATACGCAGTATTTT. Translated, it gives CASSLYGTGGIDTQYF.

The rearrangement uses TRBV6-6 and TRBJ2-7; D possibly corresponds to TRBD2 (5 bases). There are 14 residues in the CDR3. In germline, CDR1 is MNHNY, CDR2 SVGAGI (reference sequence). CDR3 region: CASSDRGWADEQYV. CDR3 DNA: TGTGCCAGCAGCGACCGGGGATGGGCCGACGAGCAGTATGTC.

This clonotype was detected a few times. The chain carries TRBV12-3 or TRBV12-4 and TRBJ1-1; 12 bases match TRBD1. The CDR3 spans 14 residues. V lost 5 bases, J lost 5 bases, and 3 bases stayed unmatched. The CDR3 region has the DNA TGTGCCAGCAGTCGGGACAGGGGGCTTACTGAAGCTTTCTTT. Its translation is CASSRDRGLTEAFF.

This chain joins TRBV7-2 and TRBJ2-1; the match to TRBD2 covers 9 bases. The V gene's germline CDR1 is SGHTA and CDR2 FQGNSA. The V and J ends lost 4 bases and 2 bases, in that order; junction bases with no gene match: 12. This CDR3 region has 18 residues. The CDR3 sequence: CASSSPQERGVAYNEQFF. DNA for the CDR3: TGTGCCAGCAGCTCCCCACAGGAGCGGGGGGTAGCCTACAATGAGCAGTTCTTC.

This rearrangement joins TRBV7-9 to TRBJ1-3; D ambiguous. Germline lookup yields CDR1 SEHNR and CDR2 FQNEAQ (reference sequence). This CDR3 contains 16 residues. V was shortened by 1 base and J by 0 bases, with 10 bases between the two germline ends. The CDR3 region is CASSLGRQSSGNTIYF. Here the CDR3 DNA reads TGTGCCAGCAGCTTAGGACGGCAGTCCTCTGGAAACACCATATATTTT.

The table lists this clonotype with a few counts. The genes are TRBV2 and TRBJ1-2; D is unclear. Deletions cut 4 bases from V and 4 bases from J, with 10 bases between. Germline values: CDR1 SNHLY, CDR2 FYNNEI. This CDR3 contains 13 residues. The CDR3 DNA is TGTGCCAGCAGTGGGGCCAAGACCTATGGCTACACCTTC. Translating gives CASSGAKTYGYTF.

V is TRBV25-1 and J is TRBJ2-3; no firm D call. The V and J ends lost 0 bases and 2 bases respectively, with 12 bases between them. Germline V lookup: CDR1 MGHDK, CDR2 SYGVNS. The CDR3 totals 16 residues. DNA of the CDR3: TGTGCCAGCAGTGAATATGGCTACTTGAACACAGATACGCAGTATTTT. Its protein product is CASSEYGYLNTDTQYF. The entire variable domain, with the rest obtained from reference TRBV25-1 and TRBJ2-3, is as follows: EADIYQTPRYLVIGTGKKITLECSQTMGHDKMYWYQQDPGMELHLIHYSYGVNSTEKGDLSSESTVSRIRTEHFPLTLESARPSHTSQYLCASSEYGYLNTDTQYFGPGTRLTVL.

The chain links TRBV2 to TRBJ1-6; D is uncertain. The CDR3 totals 13 residues. The V end lost 8 bases, the J end lost 6 bases, and 11 bases lay between the germline ends. Germline assignment: CDR1 SNHLY and CDR2 FYNNEI. CDR3 DNA sequence: TGTGCCAGCCCCGCAGCGTTTAATTCACCCCTCCACTTT. This sequence encodes CASPAAFNSPLHF.

This clonotype was seen only a few times. V usage is TRBV29-1 and J usage is TRBJ1-1, with 7 bases identical to TRBD1. Germline loops: CDR1 SQVTM, CDR2 ANQGSEA. The CDR3 spans 14 residues. V was pared by 6 bases and J by 4 bases, with 11 bases of the junction left unmatched. DNA of the CDR3: TGCAGCGTGGACACGGACAGGTACCCCACTGAAGCTTTCTTT. Translation gives CSVDTDRYPTEAFF.

The V call is TRBV4-1, the J call TRBJ2-1, with 8 bases that match TRBD2. CDR3 length: 16 residues. Trimming cost V 1 base and J 3 bases; bases outside gene matches: 5. Germline assignment: CDR1 MGHRA and CDR2 YSYEKL. CDR3 amino acids: CASSQAGTSLYNEQFF. In nucleotides, the CDR3 is TGCGCCAGCAGCCAAGCCGGGACTAGTCTCTACAATGAGCAGTTCTTC.

This clonotype was observed at least ten times. This chain links TRBV6-5 with TRBJ2-4; no clear D gene. The CDR3 has 15 residues. V gave up 5 bases and J gave up 4 bases, with 15 bases separating them. Germline values: CDR1 MNHEY, CDR2 SVGAGI. This CDR3 reads CASSISSLSKNIQYF. The CDR3 region has the DNA TGTGCCAGCAGTATTTCGTCCCTCTCTAAAAACATTCAGTACTTC.

The genes are TRBV6-2 or TRBV6-3 and TRBJ2-3; TRBD2 matches 11 bases. This CDR3 is 18 amino acids long. J gave up 0 bases and V 2 bases, and 7 bases lay outside the gene matches. CDR1 and CDR2 (germline): MNHEY, SVGEGT. The CDR3 bases are TGTGCCAGCAGTTACCGTAGCGGGGGGGAACCTAGCACAGATACGCAGTATTTT. Translated: CASSYRSGGEPSTDTQYF.

The genes are TRBV2 and TRBJ2-2; TRBD2 matches at 7 bases. CDR1 is SNHLY and CDR2 is FYNNEI in the germline V gene. J gave up 6 bases and V 6 bases, and 4 bases lay outside the gene matches. The CDR3 is made up of 13 amino acids. Here the CDR3 reads CASRGRVAGELFF. In DNA form, the CDR3 reads TGTGCCAGCAGGGGGAGGGTTGCCGGGGAGCTGTTTTTT.

V is TRBV9 and J is TRBJ2-3, with D maybe TRBD1 (6 bases). The V end was cut by 4 bases, the J end by 3 bases, with 21 bases between. The germline V gene encodes CDR1 SGDLS and CDR2 YYNGEE. The CDR3 is 17 residues long. For the CDR3, the DNA is TGTGCCAGCAGCCACCCTCGGACAGTCAGCAGGACAGATACGCAGTATTTT. Translating gives CASSHPRTVSRTDTQYF.

This clonotype was observed a few times. The DNA of the CDR3 is TGTGCCAGCAGTAAAAGACAGGTTCTCGACGAGCAGTACGTC. Its translation is CASSKRQVLDEQYV. The gene calls are TRBV28 and TRBJ2-7; D is perhaps TRBD1 (6 bases). This CDR3 is 14 amino acids long. V was clipped by 5 bases and J by 5 bases, with 16 bases between them. Germline V CDR1 and CDR2: MDHEN, SYDVKM.